Listed below are T cell receptor beta chains from one sample, sequenced in a study of cytomegalovirus exposure and HLA in healthy donors. Clones were sequenced by immunoSEQ multiplex PCR, and TCRdb holds only the in-frame ones, with some missing. Among 90,000 to 140,000 clones listed, 86% were seen once. The sample comprised PBMCs. These TCRs come from a young woman in good health and CMV-seropositive. Both conserved end residues are part of each CDR3. The order of the fields is V gene, clone size, J gene, D gene, CDR3 protein, CDR3 DNA. A D gene is named only where the DNA matches it firmly. A clone size is listed for some rows: how often the clone was seen (once, few, many), or a class if it is expanded.

V: TRBV18
size: NA
J: TRBJ2-2
D: TRBD1
CDR3: CASSPAQGTGELFF
DNA: TGTGCCAGCTCACCGGCACAGGGGACCGGGGAGCTGTTTTTT

V: TRBV28
size: few
J: TRBJ1-2
D: NA
CDR3: CASSSYPTGPNYGYTF
DNA: TGTGCCAGCAGTAGCTACCCGACAGGCCCTAACTATGGCTACACCTTC

V: TRBV18
size: NA
J: TRBJ1-4
D: NA
CDR3: CASSPPGGNEKLFF
DNA: TGTGCCAGCTCACCACCGGGGGGGAACGAAAAACTGTTTTTT

V: TRBV10-3
size: NA
J: TRBJ2-1
D: NA
CDR3: CAISATPEGASQHNEQFF
DNA: TGTGCCATCAGCGCCACACCGGAAGGAGCGTCACAACACAATGAGCAGTTCTTC

V: TRBV19
size: once
J: TRBJ1-2
D: NA
CDR3: CASSIGAGDGYTF
DNA: TGTGCCAGTAGTATAGGGGCAGGGGATGGCTACACCTTC

V: TRBV28
size: NA
J: TRBJ2-7
D: TRBD2
CDR3: CASSFKAGGGYEQYF
DNA: TGTGCCAGCAGTTTCAAAGCGGGAGGGGGATACGAGCAGTACTTC

V: TRBV6-5
size: once
J: TRBJ1-6
D: TRBD1
CDR3: CASTPTGLGSPLHF
DNA: TGTGCCAGCACCCCGACAGGGTTGGGTTCACCCCTCCACTTT

V: TRBV18
size: once
J: TRBJ1-1
D: TRBD1
CDR3: CASSPPSGGMTEAFF
DNA: TGTGCCAGCTCACCACCGTCAGGGGGCATGACTGAAGCTTTCTTT

V: TRBV15
size: NA
J: TRBJ1-6
D: NA
CDR3: CATSTQNGGNSPLHF
DNA: TGTGCCACCAGCACCCAGAACGGGGGAAATTCACCCCTCCACTTT

V: TRBV5-8
size: NA
J: TRBJ1-5
D: NA
CDR3: CASSHDGNQPQHF
DNA: TGTGCCAGCAGCCATGACGGGAATCAGCCCCAGCATTTT

V: TRBV7-9
size: NA
J: TRBJ2-7
D: TRBD1
CDR3: CASSSQDRTYEQYF
DNA: TGTGCCAGCAGCTCTCAGGACAGGACCTACGAGCAGTACTTC

V: TRBV27
size: NA
J: TRBJ2-5
D: NA
CDR3: CASSSTYQETQYF
DNA: TGTGCCAGCAGTTCTACGTACCAAGAGACCCAGTACTTC

V: TRBV18
size: NA
J: TRBJ2-3
D: TRBD2
CDR3: CASSPLAGADFETDTQYF
DNA: TGTGCCAGCTCACCCCTAGCGGGAGCGGACTTTGAGACAGATACGCAGTATTTT

V: TRBV27
size: NA
J: TRBJ2-2
D: NA
CDR3: CASNPFDGTNTGELFF
DNA: TGTGCCAGCAACCCCTTTGACGGGACGAACACCGGGGAGCTGTTTTTT

V: TRBV6-1
size: NA
J: TRBJ2-1
D: NA
CDR3: CASRRDLSSYNEQFF
DNA: TGTGCCAGCAGGCGGGACCTGAGCTCCTACAATGAGCAGTTCTTC

V: TRBV28
size: NA
J: TRBJ2-7
D: NA
CDR3: CASTLPGSEQYF
DNA: TGTGCCAGCACCCTGCCGGGTTCCGAGCAGTACTTC

V: TRBV6-1
size: few
J: TRBJ2-3
D: TRBD1
CDR3: CASSRDRSTDTQYF
DNA: TGTGCCAGCAGCCGGGACAGGAGCACAGATACGCAGTATTTT

V: TRBV4-1
size: NA
J: TRBJ2-7
D: TRBD1
CDR3: CASSQDHRGGYEQYF
DNA: TGCGCCAGCAGCCAAGATCACAGGGGTGGCTACGAGCAGTACTTC

V: TRBV5-4
size: few
J: TRBJ1-2
D: NA
CDR3: CASSPGQSGLYGYTF
DNA: TGTGCCAGCAGCCCCGGACAGTCCGGTCTCTATGGCTACACCTTC

V: TRBV15
size: few
J: TRBJ2-2
D: NA
CDR3: CATSAQRVTGELFF
DNA: TGTGCCACCAGCGCGCAGCGGGTCACCGGGGAGCTGTTTTTT

V: TRBV2
size: NA
J: TRBJ1-1
D: TRBD1
CDR3: CASSLVGTGGTEAFF
DNA: TGTGCCAGTTCCCTCGTAGGGACAGGGGGAACTGAAGCTTTCTTT

V: TRBV28
size: NA
J: TRBJ2-1
D: TRBD2
CDR3: CASSLGSASGIYEQFF
DNA: TGTGCCAGCAGTTTGGGATCGGCTAGCGGGATCTATGAGCAGTTCTTC

V: TRBV5-1
size: NA
J: TRBJ1-2
D: TRBD1
CDR3: CASSLDPGGTNGYTF
DNA: TGCGCCAGCAGCTTGGATCCAGGGGGCACGAATGGCTACACCTTC

V: TRBV5-1
size: NA
J: TRBJ1-1
D: NA
CDR3: CASTRRGNTEAFF
DNA: TGCGCCAGCACCCGGCGGGGTAACACTGAAGCTTTCTTT

V: TRBV19
size: NA
J: TRBJ2-2
D: TRBD2
CDR3: CASSIAGLAGNTGELFF
DNA: TGTGCCAGTAGTATAGCGGGACTAGCGGGGAACACCGGGGAGCTGTTTTTT

V: TRBV5-6
size: NA
J: TRBJ2-3
D: TRBD2
CDR3: CASSPGTSGFTADTQYF
DNA: TGTGCCAGCAGCCCCGGGACTAGCGGATTCACCGCAGATACGCAGTATTTT

V: TRBV9
size: NA
J: TRBJ2-7
D: NA
CDR3: CASSVDGHYEQYF
DNA: TGTGCCAGCAGCGTAGATGGGCATTATGAGCAGTACTTC

V: TRBV5-6
size: NA
J: TRBJ2-6
D: NA
CDR3: CASSWGVGANVLTF
DNA: TGTGCCAGCAGCTGGGGGGTTGGGGCCAACGTCCTGACTTTC

V: TRBV11-2
size: NA
J: TRBJ2-1
D: NA
CDR3: CASSSRTVVNEQFF
DNA: TGTGCCAGCAGCTCGCGGACAGTTGTCAATGAGCAGTTCTTC

V: TRBV15
size: NA
J: TRBJ1-5
D: NA
CDR3: CATSRDGQPNQPQHF
DNA: TGTGCCACCAGCAGAGATGGGCAGCCCAATCAGCCCCAGCATTTT

V: TRBV5-1
size: NA
J: TRBJ2-7
D: NA
CDR3: CASSFETRSRGEQYF
DNA: TGCGCCAGCAGCTTTGAAACGCGGAGTCGTGGCGAGCAGTACTTC

V: TRBV5-1
size: NA
J: TRBJ2-2
D: TRBD1
CDR3: CASRGQGAATGELFF
DNA: TGCGCCAGCAGGGGACAGGGGGCAGCCACCGGGGAGCTGTTTTTT

V: TRBV5-6
size: NA
J: TRBJ1-2
D: NA
CDR3: CASSLTANYGYTF
DNA: TGTGCCAGCAGCTTGACAGCTAACTATGGCTACACCTTC

V: TRBV29-1
size: NA
J: TRBJ1-5
D: NA
CDR3: CSVGQRNQPQHF
DNA: TGCAGCGTTGGTCAGCGAAATCAGCCCCAGCATTTT

V: TRBV6-4
size: NA
J: TRBJ2-3
D: TRBD2
CDR3: CASSEASGAADTQYF
DNA: TGTGCCAGCAGTGAGGCTAGCGGGGCAGCAGATACGCAGTATTTT

V: TRBV28
size: NA
J: TRBJ1-2
D: NA
CDR3: CASSLQGVYGYTF
DNA: TGTGCCAGCAGTTTGCAGGGCGTCTATGGCTACACCTTC

V: TRBV7-9
size: NA
J: TRBJ2-3
D: TRBD2
CDR3: CASSLAGGSTDTQYF
DNA: TGTGCCAGCAGCTTAGCGGGGGGGAGCACAGATACGCAGTATTTT

V: TRBV18
size: few
J: TRBJ2-7
D: NA
CDR3: CASSPGGYEQYF
DNA: TGTGCCAGCTCACCTGGCGGGTACGAGCAGTACTTC

V: TRBV20-1
size: NA
J: TRBJ1-2
D: TRBD1
CDR3: CSARQGYGYTF
DNA: TGCAGTGCTCGACAGGGTTATGGCTACACCTTC

V: TRBV5-1
size: NA
J: TRBJ2-3
D: TRBD2
CDR3: CASSFWTSGRGADTQYF
DNA: TGCGCCAGCAGCTTTTGGACTAGCGGGAGAGGGGCAGATACGCAGTATTTT

V: TRBV6-5
size: NA
J: TRBJ1-6
D: NA
CDR3: CASSYSAGSQSPLHF
DNA: TGTGCCAGCAGTTACTCCGCAGGGTCACAGTCACCCCTCCACTTT

V: TRBV27
size: NA
J: TRBJ1-3
D: NA
CDR3: CASSGAPGNTIYF
DNA: TGTGCCAGCAGTGGGGCGCCTGGAAACACCATATATTTT

V: TRBV13
size: NA
J: TRBJ2-7
D: TRBD1
CDR3: CASSPRTGQGYEQYF
DNA: TGTGCCAGCAGCCCGCGGACAGGACAGGGTTACGAGCAGTACTTC

V: TRBV4-1
size: NA
J: TRBJ1-3
D: TRBD1
CDR3: CASSRNGQVENTIYF
DNA: TGCGCCAGCAGCCGAAACGGACAGGTGGAAAACACCATATATTTT

V: TRBV6-6
size: NA
J: TRBJ1-2
D: TRBD1
CDR3: CASQTGGSDYGYTF
DNA: TGTGCCAGCCAAACAGGGGGTAGCGACTATGGCTACACCTTC

V: TRBV4-1
size: NA
J: TRBJ1-5
D: TRBD1
CDR3: CASRRTGTGQPQHF
DNA: TGCGCCAGCAGGCGGACAGGCACGGGGCAGCCCCAGCATTTT

V: TRBV6-5
size: NA
J: TRBJ1-2
D: TRBD1
CDR3: CASSYSGAGGYGYTF
DNA: TGTGCCAGCAGTTACAGTGGGGCAGGGGGCTATGGCTACACCTTC

V: TRBV27
size: NA
J: TRBJ2-1
D: TRBD2
CDR3: CASSSLKRGGDNEQFF
DNA: TGTGCCAGCAGCTCCTTGAAGCGGGGGGGCGATAATGAGCAGTTCTTC

V: TRBV15
size: NA
J: TRBJ2-3
D: TRBD2
CDR3: CATSRGITGGSTDTQYF
DNA: TGTGCCACCAGCAGAGGTATAACGGGAGGGAGCACAGATACGCAGTATTTT

V: TRBV6-1
size: NA
J: TRBJ2-7
D: NA
CDR3: CASIGDEQYF
DNA: TGTGCCAGCATCGGAGACGAGCAGTACTTC

V: TRBV9
size: NA
J: TRBJ1-1
D: NA
CDR3: CASSVLQGLNTEAFF
DNA: TGTGCCAGCAGCGTCCTACAGGGATTGAACACTGAAGCTTTCTTT

V: TRBV2
size: NA
J: TRBJ1-1
D: NA
CDR3: CASSGAGASILGAEAFF
DNA: TGTGCCAGCAGTGGGGCAGGGGCCTCCATATTGGGCGCTGAAGCTTTCTTT

V: TRBV7-8
size: NA
J: TRBJ2-2
D: NA
CDR3: CASSFYSQAGELFF
DNA: TGTGCCAGCAGCTTTTACTCTCAGGCCGGGGAGCTGTTTTTT

V: TRBV4-1
size: NA
J: TRBJ2-1
D: NA
CDR3: CASSQVLGLANYNEQFF
DNA: TGCGCCAGCAGCCAAGTACTAGGTCTAGCGAACTACAATGAGCAGTTCTTC

V: TRBV15
size: NA
J: TRBJ1-4
D: NA
CDR3: CATSSSSGYEKLFF
DNA: TGTGCCACCAGCAGTAGCTCTGGGTATGAAAAACTGTTTTTT